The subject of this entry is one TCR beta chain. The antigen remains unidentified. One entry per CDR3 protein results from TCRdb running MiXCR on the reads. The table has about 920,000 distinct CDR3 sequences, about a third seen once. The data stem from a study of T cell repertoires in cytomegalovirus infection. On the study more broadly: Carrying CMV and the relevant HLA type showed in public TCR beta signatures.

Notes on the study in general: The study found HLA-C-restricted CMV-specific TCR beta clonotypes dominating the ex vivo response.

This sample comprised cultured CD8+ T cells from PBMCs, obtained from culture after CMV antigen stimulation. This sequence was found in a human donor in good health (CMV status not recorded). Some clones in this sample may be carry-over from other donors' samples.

The CDR3 DNA is TGTGCCAGCAGTTTTGCAGGGAGGAAGGGTGAGCAGTTCTTC. It is translated as CASSFAGRKGEQFF. The V gene is TRBV27, the J gene TRBJ2-1, with D possibly being TRBD2 (6 bases). V gave up 3 bases and J gave up 9 bases, with 15 bases separating them. CDR1 and CDR2 (germline): MNHEY, SMNVEV (reference sequence). The CDR3 is 14 amino acids.